This T cell receptor beta chain was observed in a study of cytomegalovirus exposure and HLA in healthy donors. Across the whole study: Unique TCR beta sequences numbering around 110 million came from about 179 million T cells in an earlier analysis. Study-wide results and caveats: In a later analysis, across HLA loci, associated TCR counts were highest for DRB1, lowest for HLA-C.

Trimming left V 1 base short and J 4 bases short, with 16 bases between. The CDR3 has 16 amino acids. The germline gives CDR1 SEHNR, CDR2 FQNEAQ (reference sequence). PCR employed 60 Vbeta and 13 Jbeta primers. Libraries were prepared by immunoSEQ multiplex PCR; TCRdb keeps only in-frame clonotypes and omits some of them. The sample shows 150,000 to 200,000 clones, about 85% of them seen only once. As concerns this clone: Its antigen is not identified.

The specimen sequenced was PBMCs. The rearrangement uses TRBV7-9 and TRBJ1-2; a weak D match, TRBD1 (6 bases). The TCR comes from a man between 50 and 59 years old in good health and CMV-seronegative. The chain's CDR3 is CASSLGGGLVIYGYTF. The CDR3 bases are TGTGCCAGCAGCTTAGGTGGGGGCCTAGTGATCTATGGCTACACCTTC.